The 27 T cell receptor beta chains below were found in one sample sequenced in a study of T cell repertoires in cytomegalovirus infection. TCRdb itself ran the reads through MiXCR, one entry per CDR3 protein. The sample records some 700,000 distinct CDR3 sequences, 35% to 45% being singletons. Sequenced material: PBMCs. These receptors originate from a human donor in good health (CMV status not recorded). Some clones in this sample may be carry-over from other donors' samples.

Note on this clonotype: A junction boundary mismatches the germline segment, possibly from a read error. J is TRBJ1-3 and V is TRBV7-2; D unclear. The germline V gene has CDR1 SGHTA and CDR2 FQGNSA. The length of the CDR3 is 14 residues. The CDR3 here is CASSYSHSGNTVYF. Written as DNA, the CDR3 is TGTGCCAGCAGCTACAGCCATTCTGGAAACACCGTATATTTT. The full variable domain, completed using reference TRBV7-2 and TRBJ1-3, is GAGVSQSPSNKVTEKGKDVELRCDPISGHTALYWYRQSLGQGLEFLIYFQGNSAPDKSGLPSDRFSAERTGGSVSTLTIQRTQQEDSAVYLCASSYSHSGNTVYFGEGSWLTVV.

This sequence joins TRBV7-6 and TRBJ2-2; the match to TRBD1 covers 9 bases. The germline V gene has CDR1 SGHVS and CDR2 FNYEAQ. CDR3 length: 15 residues. J was trimmed by 8 bases and V by 5 bases; bases with no gene match: 9. The CDR3, as DNA: TGTGCCAGCAGCGTCACCGGGACAGGGCGAGGGGAGCTGTTTTTT. It translates to CASSVTGTGRGELFF.

This clonotype was seen a handful of times. V usage is TRBV6-2 or TRBV6-3 and J usage is TRBJ2-7; possibly TRBD2 for D (6 bases). The CDR3 loop spans 14 amino acids. Germline CDR1 reads MNHEY; CDR2 reads SVGEGT. The V end lost 7 bases, the J end lost 3 bases, and 16 bases lay between the germline ends. The DNA of the CDR3 is TGTGCCAGCAAGCCGGGGGATTCGAGCTACGAGCAGTACTTC. This translates into CASKPGDSSYEQYF.

This clonotype was picked up a small number of times. This rearrangement joins TRBV19 to TRBJ1-1; 7 bases match TRBD1. Germline CDR1 LNHDA, CDR2 SQIVND (reference sequence). The CDR3 sequence is 15 residues long. V shed 10 bases and J 3 bases; nucleotides not matched to a gene: 14. The CDR3 DNA follows: TGTGCCACAGGGCAAATACAGGGGCGCCACACTGAAGCTTTCTTT. It encodes CATGQIQGRHTEAFF.

The chain combines TRBV20-1 with TRBJ2-2; 9 nucleotides line up with TRBD2. This CDR3 region has 16 residues. CDR1 and CDR2 (germline): DFQATT, SNEGSKA (reference sequence). With 3 bases clipped from V and 6 bases from J, the junction kept 11 bases outside the gene matches. CDR3 coding DNA: TGCAGTGCTAGGCGGGCCCTCCGCGGGAGGGCCGGGGAGCTGTTTTTT. It encodes CSARRALRGRAGELFF.

The chain carries TRBV19 and TRBJ2-7, with 9 bases identical to TRBD2. V lost 6 bases to trimming and J lost 1 base; unmatched junction nucleotides: 7. In germline, CDR1 is LNHDA, CDR2 SQIVND (reference sequence). The CDR3 covers 15 residues. CDR3 region: CASRNSGSLSYEQYF. CDR3 nucleotide sequence: TGTGCCAGTAGAAATAGCGGGAGCCTGTCCTACGAGCAGTACTTC.

The rearrangement joins TRBV7-2 to TRBJ2-3, with D tentatively TRBD1 or TRBD2 (5 bases each). Trimming took 1 base from V and 3 from J, leaving 11 bases between them. The length of the CDR3 is 15 residues. Germline CDR1 SGHTA, CDR2 FQGNSA. CDR3 coding DNA: TGTGCCAGCAGCTTAGGGGTTGGGGGTACAGATACGCAGTATTTT. It encodes CASSLGVGGTDTQYF.

This clonotype was found a few times. This chain uses TRBV5-1 with TRBJ2-1, with D possibly being TRBD1 or TRBD2 (5 bases each). Trimming stripped 4 bases from V and 6 bases from J, with 17 bases between. Germline loops: CDR1 SGHRS, CDR2 YFSETQ. CDR3 size: 15 residues. In DNA form, the CDR3 reads TGCGCCAGCAGCACGGGGCCCCGAAGGGGCAATGAGCAGTTCTTC. Encoded protein: CASSTGPRRGNEQFF.

This chain joins TRBV7-6 and TRBJ2-1, with 14 bases identical to TRBD2. The CDR3 loop spans 18 amino acids. J lost 0 bases, V lost 5 bases, and 6 bases had no gene match. Germline assignment: CDR1 SGHVS and CDR2 FNYEAQ. CDR3 region: CASSPTGTSGGSYNEQFF. The CDR3 DNA follows: TGTGCCAGCAGCCCGACCGGGACTAGCGGGGGCTCCTACAATGAGCAGTTCTTC. Full variable domain (missing parts from reference TRBV7-6 and TRBJ2-1): GAGVSQSPRYKVTKRGQDVALRCDPISGHVSLYWYRQALGQGPEFLTYFNYEAQQDKSGLPNDRFSAERPEGSISTLTIQRTEQRDSAMYRCASSPTGTSGGSYNEQFFGPGTRLTVL.

V and J are TRBV19 and TRBJ1-5, with D maybe TRBD1 (5 bases). The CDR3 contains 13 residues. The germline gives CDR1 LNHDA, CDR2 SQIVND (reference sequence). Trimming took off 3 bases at V and 10 bases at J, with 13 bases between the two ends. CDR3 sequence reads: CASSIYWGDPQHF. The DNA of the CDR3 is TGTGCCAGTAGTATCTACTGGGGGGATCCCCAGCATTTT.

The rearrangement links TRBV7-9 to TRBJ1-6, with D possibly TRBD1 on 5 matching bases. Trimming took off 0 bases at V and 16 bases at J, with 13 bases between the two ends. This CDR3 has 13 residues. The germline V gene encodes CDR1 SEHNR and CDR2 FQNEAQ (reference sequence). The CDR3 nucleotides are TGTGCCAGCAGCTTAGCAGGACCGGGGGAGCTCCACTTT. Protein: CASSLAGPGELHF.

In this sample, this clonotype turned up a few times. The V call is TRBV27, the J call TRBJ2-7; 7 nucleotides match TRBD1. The length of the CDR3 is 15 residues. The V segment lost 2 bases and the J segment 2 bases; nucleotides outside the gene matches: 6. Germline loops: CDR1 MNHEY, CDR2 SMNVEV (reference sequence). The CDR3 reads CASSLSAQGAYEQYF. The CDR3 DNA reads as TGTGCCAGCAGTTTAAGTGCTCAGGGGGCCTACGAGCAGTACTTC.

The chain has TRBV12-3 or TRBV12-4 and TRBJ2-1, with 7 positions matching TRBD2. Losses at the gene ends were 11 bases for V and 11 bases for J; bases not matched to a gene: 15. CDR3 length: 13 residues. CDR3 in DNA: TGTGCCTGCCATCGGACTAGACAAACAAAGCAGTTCTTC. Translated: CACHRTRQTKQFF.

The genes are TRBV15 and TRBJ2-6; a possible D gene is TRBD2 (6 bases). Trimming pared 4 bases from V and 0 bases from J, leaving 13 bases between. From germline, CDR1 is LNHNV and CDR2 YYDKDF (reference sequence). The CDR3 totals 17 residues. CDR3 DNA: TGTGCCACCAGCACCTCAGGGACTTTCTCTGGGGCCAACGTCCTGACTTTC. Protein product: CATSTSGTFSGANVLTF.

V gene TRBV11-2 combines with J gene TRBJ1-1; D perhaps matches TRBD1 (6 bases). The V and J ends lost 1 base and 6 bases respectively, with 12 bases between them. CDR1 SGHAT and CDR2 FQNNGV come from the germline V gene. The CDR3 extends over 14 amino acids. CDR3 region: CASSLVGRGPEAFF. CDR3 coding DNA: TGTGCCAGCAGCTTAGTGGGCAGGGGCCCTGAAGCTTTCTTT.

The chain uses TRBV10-3 and TRBJ1-6, with 7 bases identical to TRBD1. Germline trimming cut 8 bases from V and 7 bases from J; bases unmatched to any gene: 5. Germline lookup yields CDR1 ENHRY and CDR2 SYGVKD. The CDR3 has 13 residues. The CDR3 spells CAIVGTVNSPLHF. For the CDR3, the DNA is TGTGCCATCGTAGGGACAGTGAATTCACCCCTCCACTTT.

This chain links TRBV6-1 with TRBJ2-1; D may match TRBD1 or TRBD2 (5 bases each). The CDR3 has 14 residues. The germline V gene encodes CDR1 MNHNS and CDR2 SASEGT. The V and J ends lost 6 bases and 10 bases respectively, with 19 bases between them. The CDR3 DNA sequence: TGTGCCAGCAGCCCGGGGCAGGCCTTACGGGAGCAGTTCTTC. Residues: CASSPGQALREQFF.

This clonotype was seen just once. The rearrangement links TRBV11-2 to TRBJ1-5; possibly TRBD1 for D (5 bases). CDR1 and CDR2 from the germline V gene are SGHAT and FQNNGV. The CDR3 runs to 15 residues. V lost 5 bases to trimming and J lost 2 bases, with 13 bases between them. The CDR3 loop is CASSALKGGNQPQHF. The CDR3 nucleotides are TGTGCCAGCAGCGCGCTCAAAGGGGGCAATCAGCCCCAGCATTTT.

The chain joins TRBV6-2 or TRBV6-3 to TRBJ2-7; D is uncertain. The CDR3 is 12 amino acids. V lost 6 bases to trimming and J lost 9 bases, with 15 bases between them. CDR1 and CDR2 (germline): MNHEY, SVGEGT. The DNA for the CDR3 is TGTGCCAGCAGCTCCGAAGGGTTCGGGCAGTACTTC. This codes for CASSSEGFGQYF.

This clonotype was recorded a few times. This sequence joins TRBV4-1 and TRBJ2-3; perhaps D is TRBD1 or TRBD2 (6 bases each). Trimming left V 10 bases short and J 2 bases short, with 13 bases between. This CDR3 is 13 amino acids long. From germline, CDR1 is MGHRA and CDR2 YSYEKL. The CDR3 nucleotides read TGCGCCAACGCGTCGGGGGCCACAGATACGCAGTATTTT. Its translation is CANASGATDTQYF.

The rearrangement joins TRBV6-1 to TRBJ2-5, with a possible D match to TRBD2 (6 bases). The germline V and J ends were trimmed by 8 bases and 3 bases, with 16 bases remaining between them. The CDR3 runs to 14 residues. Germline loops: CDR1 MNHNS, CDR2 SASEGT. The chain's CDR3 is CASSVRERKETQYF. CDR3 DNA: TGTGCCAGCTCAGTTCGGGAGAGGAAAGAGACCCAGTACTTC.

This clonotype was detected only once. V gene TRBV15 combines with J gene TRBJ1-5; no definite D call. The V end lost 3 bases, the J end lost 0 bases, and 12 bases lay between the germline ends. CDR1 is LNHNV, CDR2 YYDKDF, per germline (reference sequence). The CDR3 has 16 residues. The CDR3 sequence is CATSSLDWYSNQPQHF. The DNA of the CDR3 is TGTGCCACCAGCAGCTTAGACTGGTATAGCAATCAGCCCCAGCATTTT.

This clonotype was counted a few times. V is TRBV4-1 and J is TRBJ2-3, with D unclear. V lost 5 bases to trimming and J lost 5 bases, with 17 bases between them. CDR1 is MGHRA, CDR2 YSYEKL, per germline. CDR3 length: 15 residues. CDR3: CASSRAISRLDTQYF. CDR3 DNA sequence: TGCGCCAGCAGCAGGGCCATAAGCCGCCTAGATACGCAGTATTTT.

V and J are TRBV7-9 and TRBJ1-3; the D gene is possibly TRBD1 (5 bases). This CDR3 region has 15 residues. Germline CDR1 reads SEHNR; CDR2 reads FQNEAQ (reference sequence). The V end was cut by 5 bases, the J end by 4 bases, with 15 bases between. The CDR3 reads CASSPQAGGGNTIYF. The CDR3 DNA follows: TGTGCCAGCAGCCCCCAAGCCGGGGGGGGAAACACCATATATTTT.

The chain joins TRBV14 to TRBJ2-7; 9 nucleotides agree with TRBD2. The junction had 4 bases not matched to a gene; V was cut back by 1 base and J by 3 bases. The germline V gene has CDR1 SGHDN and CDR2 FVKESK. The CDR3 spans 15 residues. The CDR3 bases are TGTGCCAGCAGCCAAGCACTAGCGGGCCTCTACGAGCAGTACTTC. Translating gives CASSQALAGLYEQYF.

This clonotype was observed a few times. CDR3: CASSRGGENQPQHF. The CDR3 coding sequence is TGTGCCAGCAGCAGGGGTGGGGAGAATCAGCCCCAGCATTTT. The gene calls are TRBV5-5 and TRBJ1-5; D is possibly TRBD1 (5 bases). The CDR3 consists of 14 residues. Trimming pared 4 bases from V and 4 bases from J, leaving 12 bases between. From germline, CDR1 is SGHKS and CDR2 YYEKEE (reference sequence). The full variable domain, completed using reference TRBV5-5 and TRBJ1-5, is DAGVTQSPTHLIKTRGQQVTLRCSPISGHKSVSWYQQVLGQGPQFIFQYYEKEERGRGNFPDRFSARQFPNYSSELNVNALLLGDSALYLCASSRGGENQPQHFGDGTRLSIL.

The rearrangement links TRBV7-8 to TRBJ2-7; 7 bases match TRBD1. Germline trimming cut 1 base from V and 3 bases from J; bases unmatched to any gene: 6. Germline V gene sequence: CDR1 SGHVS, CDR2 FQNEAQ. There are 15 residues in the CDR3. CDR3 loop: CASSLGDSPDYEQYF. CDR3 DNA sequence: TGTGCCAGCAGCTTAGGGGACAGCCCAGACTACGAGCAGTACTTC.